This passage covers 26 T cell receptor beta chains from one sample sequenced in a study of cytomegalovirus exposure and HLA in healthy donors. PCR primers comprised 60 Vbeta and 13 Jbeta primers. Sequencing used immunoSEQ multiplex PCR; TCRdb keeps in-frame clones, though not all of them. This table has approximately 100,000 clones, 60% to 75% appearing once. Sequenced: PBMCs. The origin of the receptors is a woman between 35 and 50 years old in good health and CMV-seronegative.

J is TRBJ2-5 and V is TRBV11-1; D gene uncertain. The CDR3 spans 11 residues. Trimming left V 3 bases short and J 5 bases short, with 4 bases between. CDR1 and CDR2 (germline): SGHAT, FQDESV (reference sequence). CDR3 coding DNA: TGTGCCAGCAGCTTTCGGGAGACCCAGTACTTC. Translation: CASSFRETQYF.

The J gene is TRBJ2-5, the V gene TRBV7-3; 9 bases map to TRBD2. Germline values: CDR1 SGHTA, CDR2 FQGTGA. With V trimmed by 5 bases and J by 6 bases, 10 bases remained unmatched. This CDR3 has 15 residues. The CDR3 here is CASSATPSGDQTQYF. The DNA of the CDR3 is TGTGCCAGCAGCGCGACCCCTAGCGGGGATCAGACCCAGTACTTC.

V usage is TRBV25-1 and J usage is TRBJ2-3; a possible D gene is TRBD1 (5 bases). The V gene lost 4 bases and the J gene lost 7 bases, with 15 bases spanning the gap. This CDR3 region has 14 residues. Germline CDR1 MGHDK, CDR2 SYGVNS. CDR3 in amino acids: CASSGAGMPYTQYF. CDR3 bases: TGTGCCAGCAGTGGGGCAGGGATGCCATATACGCAGTATTTT.

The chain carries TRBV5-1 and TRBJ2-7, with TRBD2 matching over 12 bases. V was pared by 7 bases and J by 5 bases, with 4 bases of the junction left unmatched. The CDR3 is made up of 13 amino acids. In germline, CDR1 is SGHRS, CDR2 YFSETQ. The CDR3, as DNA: TGCGCCAGCGGGACTAGCGGGTTCAACGAGCAGTACTTC. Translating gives CASGTSGFNEQYF.

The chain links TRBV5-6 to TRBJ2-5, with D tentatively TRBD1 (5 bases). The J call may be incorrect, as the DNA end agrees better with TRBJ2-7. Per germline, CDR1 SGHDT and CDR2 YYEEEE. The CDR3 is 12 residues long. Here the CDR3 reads CASSWGVVEQYF. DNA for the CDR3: TGTGCCAGCAGCTGGGGCGTCGTCGAGCAGTACTTC.

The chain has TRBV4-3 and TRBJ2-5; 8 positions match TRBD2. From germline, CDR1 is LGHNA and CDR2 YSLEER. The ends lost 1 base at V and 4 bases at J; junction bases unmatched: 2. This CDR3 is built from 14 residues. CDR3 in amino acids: CASSQGRGGETQYF. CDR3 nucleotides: TGCGCCAGCAGCCAAGGCCGGGGGGGAGAGACCCAGTACTTC.

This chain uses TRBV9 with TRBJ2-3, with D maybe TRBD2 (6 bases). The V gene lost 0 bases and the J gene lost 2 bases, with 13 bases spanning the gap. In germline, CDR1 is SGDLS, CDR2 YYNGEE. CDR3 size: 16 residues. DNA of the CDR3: TGTGCCAGCAGCGTAGGTGGAGGGGCGTTCACAGATACGCAGTATTTT. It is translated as CASSVGGGAFTDTQYF.

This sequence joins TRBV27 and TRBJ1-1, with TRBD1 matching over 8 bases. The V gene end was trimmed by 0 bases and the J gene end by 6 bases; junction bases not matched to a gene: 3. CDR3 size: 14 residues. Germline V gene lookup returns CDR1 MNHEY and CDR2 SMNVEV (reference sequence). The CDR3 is CASSLSRTGPEAFF. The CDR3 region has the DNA TGTGCCAGCAGTTTATCACGGACAGGGCCTGAAGCTTTCTTT.

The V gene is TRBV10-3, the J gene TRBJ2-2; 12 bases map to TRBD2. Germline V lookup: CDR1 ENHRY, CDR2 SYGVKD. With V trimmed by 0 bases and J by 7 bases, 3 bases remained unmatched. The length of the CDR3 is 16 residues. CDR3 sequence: CAISESLAGGVGELFF. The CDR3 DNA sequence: TGTGCCATCAGTGAGTCACTAGCGGGAGGAGTCGGGGAGCTGTTTTTT.

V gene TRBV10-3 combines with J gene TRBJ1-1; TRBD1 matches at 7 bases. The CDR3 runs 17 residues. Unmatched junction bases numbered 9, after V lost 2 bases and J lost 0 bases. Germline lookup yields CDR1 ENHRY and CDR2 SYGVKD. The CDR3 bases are TGTGCCATCAGTGAGGCCGGGACAGAAGACATGAACACTGAAGCTTTCTTT. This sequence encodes CAISEAGTEDMNTEAFF.

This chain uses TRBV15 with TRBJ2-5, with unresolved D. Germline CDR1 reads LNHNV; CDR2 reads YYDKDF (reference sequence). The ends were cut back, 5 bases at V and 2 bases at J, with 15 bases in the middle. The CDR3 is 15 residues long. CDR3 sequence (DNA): TGTGCCACCAGCTGGAGAGCGAGCCTACAAGAGACCCAGTACTTC. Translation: CATSWRASLQETQYF.

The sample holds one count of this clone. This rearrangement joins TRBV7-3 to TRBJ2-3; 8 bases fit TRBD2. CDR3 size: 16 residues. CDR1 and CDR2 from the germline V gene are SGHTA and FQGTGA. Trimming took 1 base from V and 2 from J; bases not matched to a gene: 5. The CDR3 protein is CASSLRGGRSTDTQYF. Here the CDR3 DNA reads TGTGCCAGCAGCTTAAGGGGCGGGAGGTCCACAGATACGCAGTATTTT.

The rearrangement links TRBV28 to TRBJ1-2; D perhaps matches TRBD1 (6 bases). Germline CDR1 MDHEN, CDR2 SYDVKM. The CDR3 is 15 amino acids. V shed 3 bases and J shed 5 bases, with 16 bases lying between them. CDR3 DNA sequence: TGTGCCAGCAGTTTCAACAACCGGGACATTTATGGCTACACCTTC. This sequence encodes CASSFNNRDIYGYTF.

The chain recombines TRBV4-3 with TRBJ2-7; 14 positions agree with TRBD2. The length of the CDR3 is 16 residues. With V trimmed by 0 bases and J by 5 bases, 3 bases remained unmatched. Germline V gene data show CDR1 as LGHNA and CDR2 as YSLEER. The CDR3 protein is CASSQDGGLAGDEQYF. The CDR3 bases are TGCGCCAGCAGCCAAGACGGGGGACTAGCGGGAGACGAGCAGTACTTC.

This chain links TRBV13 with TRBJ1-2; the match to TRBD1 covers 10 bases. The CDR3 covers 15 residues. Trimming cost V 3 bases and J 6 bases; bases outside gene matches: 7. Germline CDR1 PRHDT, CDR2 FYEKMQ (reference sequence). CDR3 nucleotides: TGTGCCAGCAGCTTGGACCGGGACAGGGGACATGGCTACACCTTC. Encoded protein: CASSLDRDRGHGYTF.

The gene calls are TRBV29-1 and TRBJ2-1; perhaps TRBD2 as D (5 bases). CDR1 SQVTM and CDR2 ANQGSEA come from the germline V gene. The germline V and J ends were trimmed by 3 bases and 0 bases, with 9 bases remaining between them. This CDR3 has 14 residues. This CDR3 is CSVEVAHSYNEQFF. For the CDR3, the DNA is TGCAGCGTTGAGGTAGCGCACTCCTACAATGAGCAGTTCTTC.

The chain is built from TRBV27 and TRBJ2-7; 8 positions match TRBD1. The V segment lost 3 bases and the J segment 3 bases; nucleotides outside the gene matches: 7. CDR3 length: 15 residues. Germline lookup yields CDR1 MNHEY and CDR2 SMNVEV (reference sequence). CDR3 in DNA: TGTGCCAGCAGTTTTTGGACAGGGATCGTCTACGAGCAGTACTTC. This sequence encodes CASSFWTGIVYEQYF.

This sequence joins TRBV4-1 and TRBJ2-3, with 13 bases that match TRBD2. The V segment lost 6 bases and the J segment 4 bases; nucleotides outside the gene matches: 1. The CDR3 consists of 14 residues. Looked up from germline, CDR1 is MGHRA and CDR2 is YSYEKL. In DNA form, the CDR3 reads TGCGCCAGCAGAGGACTAGCGGGAGCAGATACGCAGTATTTT. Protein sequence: CASRGLAGADTQYF.

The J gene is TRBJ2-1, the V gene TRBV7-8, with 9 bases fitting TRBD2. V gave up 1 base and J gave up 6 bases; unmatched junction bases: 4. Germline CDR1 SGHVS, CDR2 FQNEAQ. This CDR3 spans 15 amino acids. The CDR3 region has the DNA TGTGCCAGCAGCTTAGGTTCTAGCGGGGCCAATGAGCAGTTCTTC. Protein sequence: CASSLGSSGANEQFF.

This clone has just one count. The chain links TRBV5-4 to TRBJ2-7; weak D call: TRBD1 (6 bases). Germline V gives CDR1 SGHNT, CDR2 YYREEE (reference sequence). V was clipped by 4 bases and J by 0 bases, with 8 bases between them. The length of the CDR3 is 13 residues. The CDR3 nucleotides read TGTGCCAGCAGCCAGGGGTACTCCTACGAGCAGTACTTC. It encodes CASSQGYSYEQYF.

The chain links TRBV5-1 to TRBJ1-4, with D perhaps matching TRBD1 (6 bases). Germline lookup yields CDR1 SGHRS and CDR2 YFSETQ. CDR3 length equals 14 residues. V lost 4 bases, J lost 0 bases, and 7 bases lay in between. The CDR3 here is CASSPGATNEKLFF. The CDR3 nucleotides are TGCGCCAGCAGCCCAGGGGCAACTAATGAAAAACTGTTTTTT.

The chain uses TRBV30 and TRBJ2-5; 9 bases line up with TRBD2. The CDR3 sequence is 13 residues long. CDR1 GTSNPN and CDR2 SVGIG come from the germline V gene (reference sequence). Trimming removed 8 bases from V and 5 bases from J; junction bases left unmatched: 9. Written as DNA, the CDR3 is TGTGCCGGGGAAGCGGGAGGCGGGGAGACCCAGTACTTC. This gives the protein CAGEAGGGETQYF.

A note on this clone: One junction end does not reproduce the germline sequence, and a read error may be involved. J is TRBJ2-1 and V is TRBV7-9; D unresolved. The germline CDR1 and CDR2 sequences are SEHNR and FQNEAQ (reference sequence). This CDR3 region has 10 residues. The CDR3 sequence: CSSSFDEQFF. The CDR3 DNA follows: TGTTCCAGCAGCTTCGATGAGCAGTTCTTC.

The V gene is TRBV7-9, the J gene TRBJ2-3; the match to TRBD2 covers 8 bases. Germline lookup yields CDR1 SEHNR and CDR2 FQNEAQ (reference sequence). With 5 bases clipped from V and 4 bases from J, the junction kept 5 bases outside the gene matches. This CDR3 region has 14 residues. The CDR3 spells CASSKDGGADTQYF. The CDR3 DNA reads TGTGCCAGCAGCAAAGACGGGGGGGCAGATACGCAGTATTTT.

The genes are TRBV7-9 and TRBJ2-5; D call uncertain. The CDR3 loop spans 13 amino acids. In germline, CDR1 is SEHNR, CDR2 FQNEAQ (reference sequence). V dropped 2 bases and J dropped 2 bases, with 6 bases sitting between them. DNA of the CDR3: TGTGCCAGCAGCTTATTCCGGCAAGAGACCCAGTACTTC. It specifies CASSLFRQETQYF.

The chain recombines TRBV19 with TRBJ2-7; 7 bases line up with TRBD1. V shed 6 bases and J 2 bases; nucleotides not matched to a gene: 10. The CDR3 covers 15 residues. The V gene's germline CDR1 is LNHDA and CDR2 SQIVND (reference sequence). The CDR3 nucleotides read TGTGCCAGTAGCTCAAATTTGGACAGGACCTACGAGCAGTACTTC. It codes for CASSSNLDRTYEQYF.